The 15 T cell receptor beta chains reported below all come from one sample, sequenced in a study of T cell responses to AZD1222 COVID-19 vaccine. Libraries were prepared by immunoSEQ multiplex PCR; TCRdb keeps only in-frame clonotypes and omits some of them. This table has some 150,000 clones, roughly 90% appearing once. The sample consisted of peripheral blood, taken 28 days after the second dose of the MenACWY control vaccine. These receptors originate from an adult who received the MenACWY meningococcal vaccine as a control.

This chain links TRBV7-9 with TRBJ2-2; tentatively, D is TRBD2 (6 bases). The CDR3 runs 16 residues. V lost 0 bases, J lost 7 bases, and 15 bases lay in between. Germline CDR1 reads SEHNR; CDR2 reads FQNEAQ (reference sequence). The CDR3 spells CASSLAGSRSVGELFF. In DNA, the CDR3 is TGTGCCAGCAGCTTAGCCGGGAGTAGAAGTGTCGGGGAGCTGTTTTTT.

CDR3 amino acids: CASSLTGGRTDTQYF. DNA of the CDR3: TGTGCCAGCAGCTTAACTGGCGGGAGGACAGATACGCAGTATTTT. The chain joins TRBV7-3 to TRBJ2-3, with 8 bases that match TRBD2. Per germline, CDR1 SGHTA and CDR2 FQGTGA. This CDR3 comprises 15 residues. V was pared by 0 bases and J by 3 bases, with 2 bases of the junction left unmatched. The full variable domain, its missing parts supplied by reference TRBV7-3 and TRBJ2-3, is GAGVSQTPSNKVTEKGKYVELRCDPISGHTALYWYRQSLGQGPEFLIYFQGTGAADDSGLPNDRFFAVRPEGSVSTLKIQRTERGDSAVYLCASSLTGGRTDTQYFGPGTRLTVL.

The chain recombines TRBV4-1 with TRBJ1-3; D is unresolved. In germline, CDR1 is MGHRA, CDR2 YSYEKL. Between the trimmed V and J ends, which lost 4 bases and 3 bases, there was a span of 13 bases. CDR3 length equals 15 residues. CDR3 coding DNA: TGCGCCAGCAGCCTCCCAACGGGGAATGGAAACACCATATATTTT. It yields the protein CASSLPTGNGNTIYF.

J is TRBJ2-2 and V is TRBV9, with 7 nucleotides matching TRBD1. Germline V gene sequence: CDR1 SGDLS, CDR2 YYNGEE. J lost 5 bases, V lost 4 bases, and 8 bases had no gene match. The CDR3 extends over 15 amino acids. The CDR3 is CASSSRTGGTGELFF. The CDR3 DNA is TGTGCCAGCAGCTCTCGGACAGGTGGGACCGGGGAGCTGTTTTTT.

In this sample, this clone turned up a few times. The J gene is TRBJ1-5, the V gene TRBV9; TRBD1 matches 7 bases. J lost 9 bases, V lost 0 bases, and 6 bases had no gene match. The CDR3 has 14 residues. Germline V gives CDR1 SGDLS, CDR2 YYNGEE. The CDR3 sequence: CASSVDQGGMPQHF. CDR3 DNA sequence: TGTGCCAGCAGCGTAGATCAGGGGGGGATGCCCCAGCATTTT. Together with reference TRBV9 and TRBJ1-5, the CDR3 gives the full variable domain: DSGVTQTPKHLITATGQRVTLRCSPRSGDLSVYWYQQSLDQGLQFLIQYYNGEERAKGNILERFSAQQFPDLHSELNLSSLELGDSALYFCASSVDQGGMPQHFGDGTRLSIL.

This rearrangement joins TRBV28 to TRBJ1-1; D gene ambiguous. The CDR3 loop spans 12 amino acids. Germline V gene data show CDR1 as MDHEN and CDR2 as SYDVKM. V dropped 5 bases and J dropped 3 bases, with 7 bases sitting between them. The CDR3 DNA sequence: TGTGCCAGCAGTCCCATGTACACTGAAGCTTTCTTT. Encoded protein: CASSPMYTEAFF.

This clone occurred once. The chain is built from TRBV9 and TRBJ2-7; D uncertain. The germline V gene has CDR1 SGDLS and CDR2 YYNGEE. V dropped 0 bases and J dropped 2 bases, with 15 bases sitting between them. The length of the CDR3 is 16 residues. CDR3 nucleotides: TGTGCCAGCAGCGTAGAGTCTTCGGCAGCACCCTACGAGCAGTACTTC. This translates into CASSVESSAAPYEQYF.

This clone turned up a few times. The same CDR3 also results from other DNA sequences found in this sample. V and J are TRBV29-1 and TRBJ2-5; D may be TRBD1 or TRBD2 (5 bases each). The CDR3 covers 15 residues. The V gene lost 6 bases and the J gene lost 2 bases, with 19 bases spanning the gap. Per germline, CDR1 SQVTM and CDR2 ANQGSEA. The CDR3 loop reads CSVATGTVYQETQYF. The CDR3 bases are TGCAGCGTCGCGACCGGGACGGTCTATCAAGAGACCCAGTACTTC.

The chain recombines TRBV2 with TRBJ2-2, with TRBD2 as a possible D gene (5 bases). Trimming shortened V by 0 bases and J by 3 bases, and 20 bases separated the two germline ends. The CDR3 is 19 residues long. The germline CDR1 and CDR2 sequences are SNHLY and FYNNEI. The CDR3 bases are TGTGCCAGCAGTGAAGCGCACTACCCCAGCGGCCGGGACACCGGGGAGCTGTTTTTT. Protein: CASSEAHYPSGRDTGELFF.

The chain combines TRBV28 with TRBJ1-1, with 7 bases fitting TRBD1. This CDR3 spans 14 amino acids. The J segment lost 8 bases and the V segment lost 1 base, leaving 7 bases of the junction unmatched. Germline CDR1 and CDR2: MDHEN and SYDVKM. For the CDR3, the DNA is TGTGCCAGCAGTTTATCCGTTCTGGGACAGGAAGCTTTCTTT. Protein product: CASSLSVLGQEAFF.

The gene calls are TRBV30 and TRBJ1-3, with unresolved D. This CDR3 has 13 amino acids. Trimming left V 0 bases short and J 3 bases short, with 6 bases between. The germline V gene encodes CDR1 GTSNPN and CDR2 SVGIG (reference sequence). The CDR3 DNA reads TGTGCCTGGAGTGTTTCTGGTGGAAACACCATATATTTT. It translates to CAWSVSGGNTIYF.

This chain joins TRBV18 and TRBJ2-3; 8 bases align to TRBD1. Trimming cost V 4 bases and J 0 bases; bases outside gene matches: 12. CDR1 and CDR2 (germline): KGHSH, LQKENI. This CDR3 spans 18 amino acids. The CDR3 sequence: CASSLVVPGTGSTDTQYF. The CDR3 DNA reads as TGTGCCAGCTCACTGGTGGTACCTGGGACAGGCAGCACAGATACGCAGTATTTT.

The J gene is TRBJ1-1, the V gene TRBV19, with 7 bases fitting TRBD1. Germline V gene data show CDR1 as LNHDA and CDR2 as SQIVND (reference sequence). The CDR3 length is 13 residues. Unmatched junction bases numbered 9, after V lost 6 bases and J lost 8 bases. The CDR3 DNA follows: TGTGCCAGTAGGACAGGGAAATACTCAGAAGCTTTCTTT. Its protein is CASRTGKYSEAFF.

This chain uses TRBV12-3 or TRBV12-4 with TRBJ1-1; no firm D call. The CDR3 is 13 amino acids. The V end lost 3 bases, the J end lost 4 bases, and 9 bases lay between the germline ends. This CDR3 is CASSFDLGTEAFF. In DNA, the CDR3 is TGTGCCAGCAGTTTTGATCTCGGCACTGAAGCTTTCTTT.

The genes are TRBV3-1 (or the pseudogene TRBV3-2) and TRBJ2-7, with TRBD2 matching over 7 bases. The germline gives CDR1 LGHDT, CDR2 YNNKEL (reference sequence). The V and J ends lost 5 bases and 6 bases, in that order; junction bases with no gene match: 16. The CDR3 is made up of 16 amino acids. CDR3 sequence: CASSSRGGLGASEQYF. Here the CDR3 DNA reads TGTGCCAGCAGCTCGAGAGGAGGACTAGGGGCCTCCGAGCAGTACTTC.